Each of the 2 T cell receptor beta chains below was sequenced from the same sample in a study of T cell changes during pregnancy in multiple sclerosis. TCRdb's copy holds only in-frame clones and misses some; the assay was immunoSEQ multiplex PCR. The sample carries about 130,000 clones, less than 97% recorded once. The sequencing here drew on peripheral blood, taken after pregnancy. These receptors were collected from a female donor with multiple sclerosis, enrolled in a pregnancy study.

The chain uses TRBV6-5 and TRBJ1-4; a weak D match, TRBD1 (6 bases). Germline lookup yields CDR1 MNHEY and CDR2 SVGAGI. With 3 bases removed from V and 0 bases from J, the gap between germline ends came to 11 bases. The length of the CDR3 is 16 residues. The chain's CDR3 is CASSYRTAATNEKLFF. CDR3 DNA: TGTGCCAGCAGTTATAGGACAGCAGCAACTAATGAAAAACTGTTTTTT.

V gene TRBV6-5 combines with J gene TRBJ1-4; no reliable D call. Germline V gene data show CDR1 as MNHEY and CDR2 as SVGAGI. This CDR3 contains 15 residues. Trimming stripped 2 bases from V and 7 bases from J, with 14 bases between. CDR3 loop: CASSYTTVLGEKLFF. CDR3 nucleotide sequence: TGTGCCAGCAGTTACACGACTGTATTGGGTGAAAAACTGTTTTTT.